This T cell receptor (beta chain) was sequenced in a study of memory CD4+ T cells and cytomegalovirus serostatus. In the study overall: Of the healthy Belgian adults, fewer than 10 were CMV seropositive and about 24 seronegative.

This CDR3 region has 17 residues. Germline trimming cut 3 bases from V and 2 bases from J; bases unmatched to any gene: 12. Looked up from germline, CDR1 is SGHDN and CDR2 is FVKESK. Of note for this clone: The antigen is not known.

As originally analysed: Out-of-frame sequences were removed, leaving 2 million to 2.5 million distinct TCRbeta sequences. The method was immunoSEQ multiplex PCR; TCRdb's version includes in-frame clones alone and lacks a portion of them. D and trimming were read from the DNA, whereas the V and J calls and clone size are those reported in that table. Of tens of thousands of clones listed, more than 75% are singletons. Single viable CD3+CD4+CD8-CD45RO+ cells were sorted as the memory CD4+ T cells. Positive selection with CD4 microbeads enriched total CD4+ T cells. Notes on the study in general: Of 150 to 200 reported CMV TCRbeta sequences, about 70 were found in memory CD4+ repertoires.

Material: memory CD4+ T cells from blood. The source of this sequence is an adult in good health and CMV-seronegative. V and J are TRBV14 and TRBJ2-7, with 8 bases lining up with TRBD2. CDR3 residues: CASSHPGGEREPYEQYF. Here the CDR3 DNA reads TGTGCCAGCAGCCATCCGGGAGGCGAGCGGGAGCCCTACGAGCAGTACTTC.